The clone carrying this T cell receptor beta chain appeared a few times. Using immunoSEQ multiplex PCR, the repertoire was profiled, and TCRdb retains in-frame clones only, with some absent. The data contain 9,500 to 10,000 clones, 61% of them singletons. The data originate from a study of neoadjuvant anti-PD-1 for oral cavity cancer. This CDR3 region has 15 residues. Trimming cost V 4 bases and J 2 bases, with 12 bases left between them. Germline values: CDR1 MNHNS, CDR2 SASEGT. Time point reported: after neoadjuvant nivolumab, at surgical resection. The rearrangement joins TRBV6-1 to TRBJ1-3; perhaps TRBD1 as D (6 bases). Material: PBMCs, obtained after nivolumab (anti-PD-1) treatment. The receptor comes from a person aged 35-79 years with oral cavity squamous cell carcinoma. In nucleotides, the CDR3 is TGTGCCAGCAGTGCAACAGGGCGAACTGGAAACACCATATATTTT. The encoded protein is CASSATGRTGNTIYF.